The 32 T cell receptor beta chains in this list originate from one sample, sequenced in a study of OX40 agonist ivuxolimab in advanced cancers. The method was immunoSEQ multiplex PCR; TCRdb's version includes in-frame clones alone and lacks a portion of them. The sample gives tens of thousands of clones, 83% of which show up once; roughly 20% is in the top ten. The material sequenced was CD4+ or CD8+ T cells sorted from blood, taken in a trial of the OX40 agonist ivuxolimab. Source of these receptors: an adult with an advanced solid tumor such as melanoma, head and neck, liver or kidney cancer.

V and J are TRBV27 and TRBJ1-5; D is uncertain. Germline lookup yields CDR1 MNHEY and CDR2 SMNVEV (reference sequence). Trimming removed 6 bases at V and 7 bases at J, with 10 bases between. CDR3 size: 12 residues. Here the CDR3 reads CASSLPGQPQHF. The DNA of the CDR3 is TGTGCCAGCAGCCTTCCGGGGCAGCCCCAGCATTTT.

The V gene is TRBV19, the J gene TRBJ2-1; D might be TRBD1 (5 bases). The germline gives CDR1 LNHDA, CDR2 SQIVND (reference sequence). V lost 0 bases and J 2 bases, leaving 11 bases between the germline ends. This CDR3 contains 16 residues. CDR3 in amino acids: CASSIDTRVPYNEQFF. CDR3 bases: TGTGCCAGTAGTATAGATACCAGGGTCCCCTACAATGAGCAGTTCTTC.

This sequence joins TRBV19 and TRBJ1-1; no clear D gene. The V and J ends lost 2 bases and 1 base respectively, with 5 bases between them. The CDR3 extends over 13 amino acids. Germline V lookup: CDR1 LNHDA, CDR2 SQIVND (reference sequence). The DNA of the CDR3 is TGTGCCAGTAGTATATTCTCGAACACTGAAGCTTTCTTT. Translated: CASSIFSNTEAFF.

This sequence joins TRBV2 and TRBJ2-7, with D unresolved. Trimming stripped 6 bases from V and 0 bases from J, with 9 bases between. Looked up from germline, CDR1 is SNHLY and CDR2 is FYNNEI. This CDR3 is 13 amino acids long. The CDR3: CASSTGSSYEQYF. CDR3 DNA: TGTGCCAGCAGCACGGGCAGCTCCTACGAGCAGTACTTC.

V and J are TRBV19 and TRBJ1-2; a possible D gene is TRBD1 (5 bases). The V gene lost 5 bases and the J gene lost 7 bases, with 8 bases spanning the gap. The CDR3 runs 11 residues. The germline V gene has CDR1 LNHDA and CDR2 SQIVND (reference sequence). This chain's CDR3 is CASSPGAGYTF. The CDR3 DNA follows: TGTGCCAGTAGTCCCGGGGCTGGCTACACCTTC.

This sequence joins TRBV7-8 and TRBJ1-1; D uncertain. The germline V gene encodes CDR1 SGHVS and CDR2 FQNEAQ. This CDR3 has 14 residues. Deletions cut 5 bases from V and 1 base from J, with 11 bases between. The CDR3: CASSRGRWNTEAFF. The CDR3, as DNA: TGTGCCAGCAGCCGCGGACGGTGGAACACTGAAGCTTTCTTT.

The chain couples TRBV19 to TRBJ1-2; D is uncertain. The CDR3 extends over 15 amino acids. Germline CDR1 reads LNHDA; CDR2 reads SQIVND (reference sequence). Between the trimmed V and J ends, which lost 1 base and 4 bases, there was a span of 13 bases. CDR3 DNA sequence: TGTGCCAGTAGTATAGCAGCCCCCCGCGGCTATGGCTACACCTTC. It codes for CASSIAAPRGYGYTF. Full variable domain (missing parts from reference TRBV19 and TRBJ1-2): DGGITQSPKYLFRKEGQNVTLSCEQNLNHDAMYWYRQDPGQGLRLIYYSQIVNDFQKGDIAEGYSVSREKKESFPLTVTSAQKNPTAFYLCASSIAAPRGYGYTFGSGTRLTVV.

V and J are TRBV27 and TRBJ1-1; 8 nucleotides match TRBD1. V shed 5 bases, J shed 8 bases, and the junction held 10 bases outside the gene matches. The CDR3 has 14 residues. Germline loops: CDR1 MNHEY, CDR2 SMNVEV (reference sequence). The CDR3 region has the DNA TGTGCCAGCAGTCCCCAGGGACAGGTACTAGAAGCTTTCTTT. Amino acid sequence: CASSPQGQVLEAFF.

The V and J genes are TRBV5-6 and TRBJ1-5, with unresolved D. CDR1 SGHDT and CDR2 YYEEEE come from the germline V gene. There are 14 residues in the CDR3. V shed 4 bases and J shed 2 bases, with 10 bases lying between them. Here the CDR3 DNA reads TGTGCCAGCAGCCGTTGGCGAGGCAATCAGCCCCAGCATTTT. Translating gives CASSRWRGNQPQHF.

This chain connects TRBV19 to TRBJ2-6, with D perhaps matching TRBD1 or TRBD2 (5 bases each). The length of the CDR3 is 15 residues. The V gene lost 3 bases and the J gene lost 1 base, with 7 bases spanning the gap. Germline-derived CDR1 and CDR2 are LNHDA and SQIVND (reference sequence). The CDR3 loop reads CASSIWGSGANVLTF. CDR3 nucleotides: TGTGCCAGTAGTATTTGGGGGTCTGGGGCCAACGTCCTGACTTTC.

The V call is TRBV5-1, the J call TRBJ2-1; D gene ambiguous. The CDR3 is 13 amino acids. V was trimmed by 1 base and J by 5 bases, leaving 7 bases between them. CDR1 and CDR2 (germline): SGHRS, YFSETQ. CDR3 nucleotides: TGCGCCAGCAGCTTGAATAGGAACAATGAGCAGTTCTTC. Its protein is CASSLNRNNEQFF.

This chain uses TRBV18 with TRBJ2-7; the D is unclear. CDR3 length: 13 residues. Per the germline V gene, CDR1 is KGHSH and CDR2 is LQKENI. Trimming took 3 bases from V and 4 from J, leaving 10 bases between them. The CDR3 region has the DNA TGTGCCAGCTCACCGAGGAAGCTGTACGAGCAGTACTTC. It yields the protein CASSPRKLYEQYF.

In this sample, this clone turned up a few times. The chain uses TRBV21-1 and TRBJ2-7; the table's D call, TRBD1, has no DNA check behind it. TRBV21-1 is a pseudogene locus. This CDR3 is built from 13 residues. CDR3 region: CASSENHRIRNPF. The CDR3 DNA sequence: TGTGCCAGCAGCGAGAACCACAGGATCCGGAACCCATTC.

The chain joins TRBV5-1 to TRBJ2-1; D may be TRBD1 (5 bases). V lost 2 bases and J lost 3, with 9 bases in between. There are 14 residues in the CDR3. Germline CDR1 SGHRS, CDR2 YFSETQ. CDR3 DNA sequence: TGCGCCAGCAGCTTATCAGGACACTACAATGAGCAGTTCTTC. Translated, it gives CASSLSGHYNEQFF.

This rearrangement joins TRBV27 to TRBJ2-7; D gene ambiguous. V was shortened by 6 bases and J by 5 bases, with 11 bases between the two germline ends. CDR3 length: 12 amino acids. Germline V gene data show CDR1 as MNHEY and CDR2 as SMNVEV (reference sequence). The CDR3 loop reads CASSLKGHEQYF. The CDR3 nucleotides are TGTGCCAGCAGCCTAAAAGGCCACGAGCAGTACTTC.

This clone has more than one count but fewer than ten. This chain uses TRBV7-9 with TRBJ2-7, with TRBD1 identical over 7 bases. The germline V gene encodes CDR1 SEHNR and CDR2 FQNEAQ (reference sequence). This CDR3 is 12 amino acids long. V lost 4 bases, J lost 7 bases, and 4 bases stayed unmatched. The CDR3 sequence: CASSSGTEEQYF. The CDR3 bases are TGTGCCAGCAGCTCCGGGACAGAAGAGCAGTACTTC.

This chain connects TRBV2 to TRBJ2-1, with 11 positions matching TRBD2. Germline V gene lookup returns CDR1 SNHLY and CDR2 FYNNEI. The CDR3 extends over 16 amino acids. J lost 3 bases, V lost 6 bases, and 7 bases had no gene match. The CDR3 sequence: CASRIGSGGGYNEQFF. As DNA, the CDR3 is TGTGCCAGCAGGATCGGTAGCGGGGGGGGCTACAATGAGCAGTTCTTC.

The V call is TRBV7-3, the J call TRBJ2-2; D gene uncertain. The CDR3 loop spans 12 amino acids. Looked up from germline, CDR1 is SGHTA and CDR2 is FQGTGA. Between the trimmed V and J ends, which lost 5 bases and 5 bases, there was a span of 6 bases. The CDR3 region is CASSPRTGELFF. The CDR3 DNA reads TGTGCCAGCAGCCCCCGTACCGGGGAGCTGTTTTTT.

The chain joins TRBV11-2 to TRBJ1-4; D unclear. Trimming left V 0 bases short and J 4 bases short, with 9 bases between. The CDR3 contains 15 residues. The V gene's germline CDR1 is SGHAT and CDR2 FQNNGV. The CDR3 sequence is CASSLDISDNEKLFF. The CDR3 DNA reads TGTGCCAGCAGCTTAGATATTTCCGATAATGAAAAACTGTTTTTT.

The chain has TRBV11-2 and TRBJ2-3, with 11 positions matching TRBD2. The germline V gene encodes CDR1 SGHAT and CDR2 FQNNGV. This CDR3 region has 15 residues. V gave up 3 bases and J gave up 5 bases; unmatched junction bases: 4. The CDR3 DNA reads as TGTGCCAGCAGCTTTAGCGGGGGGGCCGGAGATACGCAGTATTTT. Amino acid sequence: CASSFSGGAGDTQYF.

V and J are TRBV6-1 and TRBJ2-1; D is uncertain. V was shortened by 7 bases and J by 0 bases, with 13 bases between the two germline ends. CDR3 length: 15 residues. Germline V gene data show CDR1 as MNHNS and CDR2 as SASEGT. This CDR3 is CASNFRQNSYNEQFF. The CDR3, as DNA: TGTGCCAGCAATTTTAGGCAAAACTCCTACAATGAGCAGTTCTTC.

CDR3 bases: TGTGCCTGGAGTGTACGGGGTTGGGATGGCTACACCTTC. Protein sequence: CAWSVRGWDGYTF. The rearrangement uses TRBV30 and TRBJ1-2; D not resolved. The germline CDR1 and CDR2 sequences are GTSNPN and SVGIG (reference sequence). Deletions cut 0 bases from V and 6 bases from J, with 11 bases between. The length of the CDR3 is 13 residues.

This clone is medium-sized in the sample. J is TRBJ2-1 and V is TRBV6-1; 10 bases line up with TRBD1. The CDR3 sequence is 14 residues long. CDR1 is MNHNS and CDR2 is SASEGT in the germline V gene. V lost 8 bases, J lost 3 bases, and 4 bases stayed unmatched. CDR3 residues: CASGGTGDYNEQFF. The DNA for the CDR3 is TGTGCCAGCGGGGGGACAGGGGACTACAATGAGCAGTTCTTC.

The J gene is TRBJ2-7, the V gene TRBV5-6, with 10 bases fitting TRBD2. With V trimmed by 3 bases and J by 6 bases, 12 bases remained unmatched. Germline-derived CDR1 and CDR2 are SGHDT and YYEEEE. This CDR3 has 16 residues. The DNA for the CDR3 is TGTGCCAGCAGCTCTCGACTTACTAGCGGGGCGGGCGAGCAGTACTTC. It specifies CASSSRLTSGAGEQYF.

The chain employs TRBV4-1 and TRBJ2-5; D is unclear. The CDR3 spans 13 residues. With 1 base removed from V and 7 bases from J, the gap between germline ends came to 10 bases. Germline CDR1 reads MGHRA; CDR2 reads YSYEKL. CDR3 residues: CASSQVGEGTQYF. In nucleotides, the CDR3 is TGCGCCAGCAGCCAAGTTGGGGAAGGGACCCAGTACTTC.

The chain combines TRBV7-9 with TRBJ2-5; TRBD2 aligns across 10 bases. With 4 bases clipped from V and 1 base from J, the junction kept 9 bases outside the gene matches. CDR1 and CDR2 (germline): SEHNR, FQNEAQ (reference sequence). CDR3 length: 17 residues. The CDR3 coding sequence is TGTGCCAGCAGCTCCTGGACTAGCGGATACCTCCAAGAGACCCAGTACTTC. Protein: CASSSWTSGYLQETQYF. The full variable domain, completed using reference TRBV7-9 and TRBJ2-5, is DTGVSQNPRHKITKRGQNVTFRCDPISEHNRLYWYRQTLGQGPEFLTYFQNEAQLEKSRLLSDRFSAERPKGSFSTLEIQRTEQGDSAMYLCASSSWTSGYLQETQYFGPGTRLLVL.

This clone was observed a single time. The chain is built from TRBV27 and TRBJ2-1, with a tentative D call TRBD2 (7 bases). Per the germline V gene, CDR1 is MNHEY and CDR2 is SMNVEV (reference sequence). CDR3 length: 16 residues. V lost 1 base, J lost 6 bases, and 16 bases lay in between. DNA of the CDR3: TGTGCCAGCAGTTTATTAGGGGGGGTATCGGCCAATGAGCAGTTCTTC. Its protein product is CASSLLGGVSANEQFF.

This clone came up once. The chain has TRBV6-1 and TRBJ2-7, with unresolved D. There are 14 residues in the CDR3. Per the germline V gene, CDR1 is MNHNS and CDR2 is SASEGT. The ends were cut back, 0 bases at V and 2 bases at J, with 8 bases in the middle. For the CDR3, the DNA is TGTGCCAGCAGTGAAGCAGGTTTCGCCTACGAGCAGTACTTC. Translated: CASSEAGFAYEQYF.

This chain links TRBV27 with TRBJ1-5, with D perhaps matching TRBD1 (6 bases). Trimming cost V 5 bases and J 1 base, with 12 bases left between them. The CDR3 contains 15 residues. Germline V CDR1 and CDR2: MNHEY, SMNVEV (reference sequence). CDR3 amino acids: CASSGGTPSNQPQHF. CDR3 DNA sequence: TGTGCCAGCAGTGGCGGGACACCGAGCAATCAGCCCCAGCATTTT.

V usage is TRBV5-1 and J usage is TRBJ1-2; 9 nucleotides align to TRBD1. The germline gives CDR1 SGHRS, CDR2 YFSETQ. The CDR3 spans 13 residues. J gave up 8 bases and V 4 bases, and 6 bases lay outside the gene matches. The CDR3 DNA is TGCGCCAGCAGCCCGCGGACAGGGGACGGCTACACCTTC. Its translation: CASSPRTGDGYTF.

The V and J genes are TRBV19 and TRBJ1-1; 9 nucleotides line up with TRBD1. The germline CDR1 and CDR2 sequences are LNHDA and SQIVND (reference sequence). This CDR3 contains 12 residues. The J segment lost 4 bases and the V segment lost 10 bases, leaving 4 bases of the junction unmatched. The chain's CDR3 is CAIKTGGTEAFF. CDR3 nucleotides: TGTGCCATTAAGACAGGGGGCACTGAAGCTTTCTTT.

This clone appeared once. In DNA form, the CDR3 reads TGTGCCAGCAGGGGATTGAACTATGGCTACACCTTC. Protein product: CASRGLNYGYTF. The chain has TRBV19 and TRBJ1-2; possibly TRBD1 for D (6 bases). The CDR3 covers 12 residues. Looked up from germline, CDR1 is LNHDA and CDR2 is SQIVND (reference sequence). Between the trimmed V and J ends, which lost 9 bases and 2 bases, there was a span of 10 bases.